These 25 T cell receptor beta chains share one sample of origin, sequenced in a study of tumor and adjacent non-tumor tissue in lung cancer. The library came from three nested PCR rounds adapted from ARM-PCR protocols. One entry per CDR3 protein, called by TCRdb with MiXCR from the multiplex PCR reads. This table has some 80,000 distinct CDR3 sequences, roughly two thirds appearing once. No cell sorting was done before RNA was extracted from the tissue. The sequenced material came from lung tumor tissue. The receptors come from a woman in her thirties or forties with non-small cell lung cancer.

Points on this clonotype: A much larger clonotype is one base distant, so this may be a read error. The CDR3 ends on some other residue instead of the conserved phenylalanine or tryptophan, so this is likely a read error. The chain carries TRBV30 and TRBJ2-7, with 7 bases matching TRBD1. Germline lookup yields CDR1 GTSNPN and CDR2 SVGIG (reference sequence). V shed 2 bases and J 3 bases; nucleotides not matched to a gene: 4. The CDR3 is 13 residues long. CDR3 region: CAWSRDSLYEQYS. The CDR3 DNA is TGTGCCTGGAGTCGGGACAGCCTCTACGAGCAGTACTCC.

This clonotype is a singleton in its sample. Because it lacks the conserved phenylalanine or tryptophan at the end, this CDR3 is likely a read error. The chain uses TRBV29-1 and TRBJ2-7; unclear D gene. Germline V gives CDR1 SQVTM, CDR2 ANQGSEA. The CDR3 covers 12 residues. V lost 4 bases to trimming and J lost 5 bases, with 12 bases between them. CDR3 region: CSVGSNYHEQYL. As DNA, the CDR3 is TGCAGCGTTGGAAGTAACTACCACGAGCAGTACCTC.

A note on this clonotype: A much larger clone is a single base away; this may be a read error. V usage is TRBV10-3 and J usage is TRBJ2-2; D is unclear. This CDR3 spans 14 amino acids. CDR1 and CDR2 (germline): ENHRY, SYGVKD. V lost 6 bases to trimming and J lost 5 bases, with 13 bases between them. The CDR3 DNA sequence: TGTGCCATCAGAGCGAGAGGAGCTACCGGGGAGCTGTTTTTT. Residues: CAIRARGATGELFF.

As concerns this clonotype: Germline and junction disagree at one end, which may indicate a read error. The CDR3 sequence is CGVETSGPHEQYF. The CDR3 DNA follows: TGCGGCGTCGAGACTAGCGGACCCCACGAGCAGTACTTC. J is TRBJ2-7 and V is TRBV29-1; TRBD2 matches at 9 bases. This CDR3 contains 13 residues. Per germline, CDR1 SQVTM and CDR2 ANQGSEA.

The CDR3 DNA reads as TGTGCCAGCATCCCTCCGGGGGGGGTGTACGAGCAGTACTTC. Amino acids: CASIPPGGVYEQYF. The V gene is TRBV11-3, the J gene TRBJ2-7; 8 bases align to TRBD2. V dropped 7 bases and J dropped 4; count of bases not matched to a gene: 9. Germline values: CDR1 SGHNT, CDR2 YENEEA. The CDR3 has 14 amino acids.

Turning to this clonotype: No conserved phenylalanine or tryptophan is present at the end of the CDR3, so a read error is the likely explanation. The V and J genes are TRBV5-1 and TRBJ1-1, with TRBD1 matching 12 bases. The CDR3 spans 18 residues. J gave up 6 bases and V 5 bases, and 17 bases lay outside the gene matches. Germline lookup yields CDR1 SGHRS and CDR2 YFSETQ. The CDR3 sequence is CASSYSTGTGGASAEAFL. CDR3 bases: TGCGCCAGCAGTTATTCAACCGGGACAGGGGGCGCGTCGGCTGAAGCTTTCCTT.

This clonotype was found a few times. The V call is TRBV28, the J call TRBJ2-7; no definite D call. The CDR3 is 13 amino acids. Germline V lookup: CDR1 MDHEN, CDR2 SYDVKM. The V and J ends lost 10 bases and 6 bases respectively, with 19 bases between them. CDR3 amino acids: CANRAQSLPEQYF. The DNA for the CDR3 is TGTGCCAACAGAGCTCAATCCCTCCCCGAGCAGTACTTC.

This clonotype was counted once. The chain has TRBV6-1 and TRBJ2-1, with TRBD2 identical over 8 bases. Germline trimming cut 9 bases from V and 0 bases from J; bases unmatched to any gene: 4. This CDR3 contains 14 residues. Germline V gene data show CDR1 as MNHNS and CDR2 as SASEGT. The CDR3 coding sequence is TGTGCCAGTACCCGGGGGGGCTCCTACAATGAGCAGTTCTTC. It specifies CASTRGGSYNEQFF.

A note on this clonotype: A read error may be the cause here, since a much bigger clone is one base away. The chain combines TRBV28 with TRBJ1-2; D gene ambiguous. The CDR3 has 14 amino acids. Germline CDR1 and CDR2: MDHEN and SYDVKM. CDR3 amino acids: CSSSLVAAYYGYTF. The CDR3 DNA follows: TGTTCCAGCAGTTTAGTGGCAGCCTACTATGGCTACACCTTC.

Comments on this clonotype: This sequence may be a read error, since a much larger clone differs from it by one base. CDR3 nucleotide sequence: TGCAGTGCACCAGGGGAGAGCTCCTATAATTCACCCCTCCAATTT. Protein sequence: CSAPGESSYNSPLQF. The chain joins TRBV20-1 to TRBJ1-6; tentatively, D is TRBD1 (6 bases). There are 15 residues in the CDR3. Germline CDR1 is DFQATT and CDR2 is SNEGSKA (reference sequence).

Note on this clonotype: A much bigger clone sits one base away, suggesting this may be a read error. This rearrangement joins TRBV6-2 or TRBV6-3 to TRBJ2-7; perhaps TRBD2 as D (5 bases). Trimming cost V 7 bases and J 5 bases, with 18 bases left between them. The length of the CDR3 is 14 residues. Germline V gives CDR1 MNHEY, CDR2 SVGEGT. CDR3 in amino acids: CASTTSGSQNEQYF. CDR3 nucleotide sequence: TGTGCCAGCACCACATCGGGGAGTCAGAACGAGCAGTACTTC.

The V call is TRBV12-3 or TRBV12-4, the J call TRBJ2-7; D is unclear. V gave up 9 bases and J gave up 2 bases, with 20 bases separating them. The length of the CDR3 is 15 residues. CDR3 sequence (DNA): TGTGCCAGTGTATCCGGACCAGCCCGAGCCTACGAGCAGTACTTC. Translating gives CASVSGPARAYEQYF.

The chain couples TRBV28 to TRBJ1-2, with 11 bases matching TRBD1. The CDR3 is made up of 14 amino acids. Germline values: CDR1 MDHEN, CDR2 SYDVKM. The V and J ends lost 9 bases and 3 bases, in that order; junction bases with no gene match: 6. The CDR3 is CASMRDRGYYGYTF. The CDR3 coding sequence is TGTGCCAGTATGCGGGACAGGGGGTACTATGGCTACACCTTC.

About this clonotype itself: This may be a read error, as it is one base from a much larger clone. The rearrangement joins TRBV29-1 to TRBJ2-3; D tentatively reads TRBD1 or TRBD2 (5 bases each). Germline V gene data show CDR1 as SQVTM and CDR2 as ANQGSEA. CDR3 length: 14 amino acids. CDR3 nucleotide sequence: TGCAGCGTTAACGAGGGGTTGGGCACAGATATGCAGTATTTT. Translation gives CSVNEGLGTDMQYF.

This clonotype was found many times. The CDR3 is CSARDPQGTFHYGYTF. CDR3 coding DNA: TGCAGTGCTAGAGATCCTCAGGGGACCTTTCACTATGGCTACACCTTC. This chain uses TRBV20-1 with TRBJ1-2; D is possibly TRBD1 (6 bases). This CDR3 contains 16 residues. Germline loops: CDR1 DFQATT, CDR2 SNEGSKA (reference sequence). Trimming left V 0 bases short and J 3 bases short, with 17 bases between.

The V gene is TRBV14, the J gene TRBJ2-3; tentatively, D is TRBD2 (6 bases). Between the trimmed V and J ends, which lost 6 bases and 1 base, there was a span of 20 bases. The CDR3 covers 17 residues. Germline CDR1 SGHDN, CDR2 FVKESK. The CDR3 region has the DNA TGTGCCAGCAGTCATAACGCGGGAATTGATGGCACAGATACGCAGTATTTT. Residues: CASSHNAGIDGTDTQYF.

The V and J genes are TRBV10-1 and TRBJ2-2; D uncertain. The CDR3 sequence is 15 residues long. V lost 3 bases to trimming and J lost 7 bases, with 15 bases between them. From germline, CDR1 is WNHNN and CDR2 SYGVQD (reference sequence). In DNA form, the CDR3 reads TGCGCCAGCAGTGAACACCAGACTGACCTCGGGGAGCTGTTTTTT. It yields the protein CASSEHQTDLGELFF.

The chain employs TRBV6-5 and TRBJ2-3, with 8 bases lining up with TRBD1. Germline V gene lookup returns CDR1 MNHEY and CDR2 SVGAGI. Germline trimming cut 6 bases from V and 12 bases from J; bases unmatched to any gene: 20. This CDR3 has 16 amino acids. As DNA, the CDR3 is TGTGCCAGCAGCTACGGGCCCGGATCTGGGACAGGTACACAGTATTTT. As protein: CASSYGPGSGTGTQYF.

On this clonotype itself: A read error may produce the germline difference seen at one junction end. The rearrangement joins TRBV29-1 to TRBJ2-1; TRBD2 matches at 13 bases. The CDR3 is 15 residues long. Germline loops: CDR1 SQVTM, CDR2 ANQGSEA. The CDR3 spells CSVTRTSGSYNEPYF. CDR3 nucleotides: TGCAGCGTCACAAGGACTAGCGGGAGCTACAATGAGCCGTACTTC.

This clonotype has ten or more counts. Here the CDR3 DNA reads TGCAGCGTTGAAAGGGCAGGGGGATACTATGGCTACACCTTC. It yields the protein CSVERAGGYYGYTF. This sequence joins TRBV29-1 and TRBJ1-2; 7 bases agree with TRBD1. V gave up 2 bases and J gave up 3 bases; unmatched junction bases: 6. Germline assignment: CDR1 SQVTM and CDR2 ANQGSEA. CDR3 length: 14 residues.

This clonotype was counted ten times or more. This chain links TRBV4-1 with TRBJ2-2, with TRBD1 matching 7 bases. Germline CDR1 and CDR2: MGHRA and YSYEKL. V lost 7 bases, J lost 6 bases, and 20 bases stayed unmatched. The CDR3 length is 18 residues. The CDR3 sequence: CASTPGPLDREGSGELFF. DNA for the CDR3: TGCGCCAGCACCCCCGGCCCATTAGACAGGGAAGGGTCCGGGGAGCTGTTTTTT.

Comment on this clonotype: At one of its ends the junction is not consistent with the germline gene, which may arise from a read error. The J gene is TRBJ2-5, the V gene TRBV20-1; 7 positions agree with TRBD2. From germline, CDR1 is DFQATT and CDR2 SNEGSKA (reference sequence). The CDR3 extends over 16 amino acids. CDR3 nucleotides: TGCAGTGCTAGAGATCGTTTTGGGGGGGTCGAAGAGACCCAGAACTTC. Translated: CSARDRFGGVEETQNF.

CDR3 nucleotides: TGTGCCAGCAGCTTTCGTGGGGCGGCAGGGGCTTTCTTT. It is translated as CASSFRGAAGAFF. V is TRBV11-2 and J is TRBJ1-1, with a weak D call TRBD1 (5 bases). Germline V lookup: CDR1 SGHAT, CDR2 FQNNGV. V dropped 3 bases and J dropped 11 bases, with 16 bases sitting between them. This CDR3 is built from 13 residues.

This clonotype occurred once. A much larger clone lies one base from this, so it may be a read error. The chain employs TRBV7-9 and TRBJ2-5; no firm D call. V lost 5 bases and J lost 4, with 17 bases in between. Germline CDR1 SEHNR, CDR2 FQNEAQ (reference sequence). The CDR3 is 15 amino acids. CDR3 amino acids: CASSPTLGRVETQYF. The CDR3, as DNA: TGTGCCAGCAGCCCGACCTTAGGCAGAGTAGAGACCCAGTACTTC. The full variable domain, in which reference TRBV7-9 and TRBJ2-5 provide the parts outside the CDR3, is DTGVSQNPRHKITKRGQNVTFRCDPISEHNRLYWYRQTLGQGPEFLTYFQNEAQLEKSRLLSDRFSAERPKGSFSTLEIQRTEQGDSAMYLCASSPTLGRVETQYFGPGTRLLVL.

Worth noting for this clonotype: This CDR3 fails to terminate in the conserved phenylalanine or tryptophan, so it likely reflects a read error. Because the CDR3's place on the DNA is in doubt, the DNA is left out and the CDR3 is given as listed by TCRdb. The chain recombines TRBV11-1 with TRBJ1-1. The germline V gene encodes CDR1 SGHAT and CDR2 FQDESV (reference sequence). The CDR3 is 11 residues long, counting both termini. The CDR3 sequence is CASSSNTETFS.